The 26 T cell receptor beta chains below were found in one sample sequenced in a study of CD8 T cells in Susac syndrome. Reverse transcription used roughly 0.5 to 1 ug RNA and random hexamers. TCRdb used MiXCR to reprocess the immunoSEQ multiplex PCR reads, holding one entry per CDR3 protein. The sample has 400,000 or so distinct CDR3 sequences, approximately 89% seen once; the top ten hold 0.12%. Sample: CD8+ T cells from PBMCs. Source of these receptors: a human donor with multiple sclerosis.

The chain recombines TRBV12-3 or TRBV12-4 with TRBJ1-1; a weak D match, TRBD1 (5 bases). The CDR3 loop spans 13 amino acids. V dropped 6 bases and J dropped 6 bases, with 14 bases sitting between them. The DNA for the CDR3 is TGTGCCAGCAGGGGGGATTTGGGCTCTGAAGCTTTCTTT. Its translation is CASRGDLGSEAFF.

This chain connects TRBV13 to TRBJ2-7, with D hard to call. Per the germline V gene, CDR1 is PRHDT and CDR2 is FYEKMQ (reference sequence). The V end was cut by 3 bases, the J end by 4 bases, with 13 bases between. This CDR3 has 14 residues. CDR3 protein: CASSFSTQKYEQYF. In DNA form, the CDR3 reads TGTGCCAGCAGCTTTTCTACTCAGAAATACGAGCAGTACTTC.

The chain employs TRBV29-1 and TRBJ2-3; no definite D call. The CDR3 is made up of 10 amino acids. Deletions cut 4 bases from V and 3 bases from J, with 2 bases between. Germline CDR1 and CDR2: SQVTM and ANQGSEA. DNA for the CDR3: TGCAGCGTTGGAACAGATACGCAGTATTTT. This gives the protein CSVGTDTQYF.

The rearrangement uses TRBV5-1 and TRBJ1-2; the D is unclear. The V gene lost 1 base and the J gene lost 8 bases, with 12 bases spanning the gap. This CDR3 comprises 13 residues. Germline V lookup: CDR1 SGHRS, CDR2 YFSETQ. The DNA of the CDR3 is TGCGCCAGCAGCTTGTGGCAGGCCGACGGCTACACCTTC. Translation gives CASSLWQADGYTF.

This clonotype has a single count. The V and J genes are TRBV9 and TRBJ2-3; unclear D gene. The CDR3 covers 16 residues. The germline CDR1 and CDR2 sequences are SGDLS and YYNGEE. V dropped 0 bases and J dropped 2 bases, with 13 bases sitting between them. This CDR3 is CASSVVTTSYTDTQYF. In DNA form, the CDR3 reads TGTGCCAGCAGCGTAGTGACGACATCGTACACAGATACGCAGTATTTT.

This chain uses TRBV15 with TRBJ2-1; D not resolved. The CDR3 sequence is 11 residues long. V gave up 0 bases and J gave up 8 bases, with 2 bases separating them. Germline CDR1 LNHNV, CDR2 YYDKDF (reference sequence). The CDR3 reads CATSREDEQFF. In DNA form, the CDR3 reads TGTGCCACCAGCAGAGAAGATGAGCAGTTCTTC.

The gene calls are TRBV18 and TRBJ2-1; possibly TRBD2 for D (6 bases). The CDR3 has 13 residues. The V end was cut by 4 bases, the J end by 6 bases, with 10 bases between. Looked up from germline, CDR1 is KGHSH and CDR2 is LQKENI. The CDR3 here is CASSRGTANEQFF. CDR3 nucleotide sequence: TGTGCCAGCTCACGCGGGACTGCCAATGAGCAGTTCTTC.

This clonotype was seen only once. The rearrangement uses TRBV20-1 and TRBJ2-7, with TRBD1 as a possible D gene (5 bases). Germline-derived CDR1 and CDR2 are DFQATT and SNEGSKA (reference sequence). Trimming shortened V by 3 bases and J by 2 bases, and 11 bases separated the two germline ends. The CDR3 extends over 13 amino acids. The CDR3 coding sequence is TGCAGTGCTAGCACAGCAGGGACCTACGAGCAGTACTTC. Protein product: CSASTAGTYEQYF.

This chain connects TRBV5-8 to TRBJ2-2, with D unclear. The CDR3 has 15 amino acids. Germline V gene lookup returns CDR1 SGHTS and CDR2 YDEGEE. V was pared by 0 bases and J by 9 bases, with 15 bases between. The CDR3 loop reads CASSLEIGKGRELFF. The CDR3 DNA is TGTGCCAGCAGCTTGGAAATAGGGAAAGGCCGGGAGCTGTTTTTT. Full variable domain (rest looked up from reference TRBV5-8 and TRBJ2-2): EAGVTQSPTHLIKTRGQQATLRCSPISGHTSVYWYQQALGLGLQFLLWYDEGEERNRGNFPPRFSGRQFPNYSSELNVNALELEDSALYLCASSLEIGKGRELFFGEGSRLTVL.

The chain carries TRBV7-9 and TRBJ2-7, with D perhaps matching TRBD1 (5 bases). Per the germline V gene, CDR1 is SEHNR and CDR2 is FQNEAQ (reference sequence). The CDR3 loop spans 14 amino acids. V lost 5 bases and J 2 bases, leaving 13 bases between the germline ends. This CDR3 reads CASSPRQIAYEQYF. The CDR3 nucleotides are TGTGCCAGCAGCCCCCGACAGATAGCCTACGAGCAGTACTTC.

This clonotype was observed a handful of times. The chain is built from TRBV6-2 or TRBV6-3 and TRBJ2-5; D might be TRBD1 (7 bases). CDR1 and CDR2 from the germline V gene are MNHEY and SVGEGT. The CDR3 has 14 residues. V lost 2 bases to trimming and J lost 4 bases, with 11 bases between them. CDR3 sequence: CASSYVQGGETQYF. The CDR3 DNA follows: TGTGCCAGCAGTTACGTCCAGGGGGGAGAGACCCAGTACTTC.

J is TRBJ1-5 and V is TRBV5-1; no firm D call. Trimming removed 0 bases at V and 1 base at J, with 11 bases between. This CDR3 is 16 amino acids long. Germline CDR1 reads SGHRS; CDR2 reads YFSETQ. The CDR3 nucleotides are TGCGCCAGCAGCTTGGACGGGGTCTGGAGCAATCAGCCCCAGCATTTT. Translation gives CASSLDGVWSNQPQHF.

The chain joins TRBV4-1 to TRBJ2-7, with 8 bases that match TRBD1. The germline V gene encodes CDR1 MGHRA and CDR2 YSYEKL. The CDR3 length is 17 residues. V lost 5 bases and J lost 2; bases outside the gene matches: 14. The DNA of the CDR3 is TGCGCCAGCAGCGGACACCTTATTGGGACAGGACCCTACGAGCAGTACTTC. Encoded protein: CASSGHLIGTGPYEQYF.

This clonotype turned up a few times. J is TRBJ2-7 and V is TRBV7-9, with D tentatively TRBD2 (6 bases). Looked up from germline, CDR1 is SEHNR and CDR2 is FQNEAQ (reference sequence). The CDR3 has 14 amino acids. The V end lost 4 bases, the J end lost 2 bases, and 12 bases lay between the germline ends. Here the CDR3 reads CASSSPEGPYEQYF. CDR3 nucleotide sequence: TGTGCCAGCAGCTCCCCGGAGGGCCCCTACGAGCAGTACTTC.

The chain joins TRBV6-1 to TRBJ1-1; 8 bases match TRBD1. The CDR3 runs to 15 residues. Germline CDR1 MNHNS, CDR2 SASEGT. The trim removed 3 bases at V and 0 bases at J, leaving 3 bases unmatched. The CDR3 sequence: CASSDGTGMNTEAFF. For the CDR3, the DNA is TGTGCCAGCAGTGACGGGACAGGTATGAACACTGAAGCTTTCTTT.

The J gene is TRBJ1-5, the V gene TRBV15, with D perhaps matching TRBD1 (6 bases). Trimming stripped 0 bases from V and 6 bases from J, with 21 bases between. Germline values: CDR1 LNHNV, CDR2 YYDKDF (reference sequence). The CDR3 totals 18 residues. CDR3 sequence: CATSRDIYTGKEVQPQHF. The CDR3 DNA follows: TGTGCCACCAGCAGAGATATTTATACAGGGAAGGAGGTTCAGCCCCAGCATTTT.

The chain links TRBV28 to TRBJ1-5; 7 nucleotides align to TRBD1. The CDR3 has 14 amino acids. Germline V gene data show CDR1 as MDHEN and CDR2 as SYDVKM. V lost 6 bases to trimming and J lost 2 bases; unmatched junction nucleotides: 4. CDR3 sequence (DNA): TGTGCCAGCAGCCCGGACAGGCGCAATCAGCCCCAGCATTTT. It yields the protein CASSPDRRNQPQHF.

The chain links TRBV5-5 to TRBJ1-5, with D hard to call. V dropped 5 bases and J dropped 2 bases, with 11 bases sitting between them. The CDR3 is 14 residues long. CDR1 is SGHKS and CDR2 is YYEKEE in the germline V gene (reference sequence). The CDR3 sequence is CASSPGWGNQPQHF. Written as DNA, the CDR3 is TGTGCCAGCAGTCCCGGGTGGGGCAATCAGCCCCAGCATTTT.

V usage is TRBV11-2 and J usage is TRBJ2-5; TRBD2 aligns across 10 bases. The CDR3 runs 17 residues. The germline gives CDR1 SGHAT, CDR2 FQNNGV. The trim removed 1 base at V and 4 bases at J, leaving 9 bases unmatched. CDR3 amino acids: CASSLGSLTSGLETQYF. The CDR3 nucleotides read TGTGCCAGCAGCTTAGGTTCTCTGACTAGCGGGCTAGAGACCCAGTACTTC.

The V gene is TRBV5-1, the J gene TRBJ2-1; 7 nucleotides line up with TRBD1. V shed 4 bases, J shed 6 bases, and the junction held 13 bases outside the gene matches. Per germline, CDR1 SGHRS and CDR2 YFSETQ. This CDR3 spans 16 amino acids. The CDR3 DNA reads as TGCGCCAGCAGCCCTGGGACAGAGGAACCCCCCAATGAGCAGTTCTTC. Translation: CASSPGTEEPPNEQFF. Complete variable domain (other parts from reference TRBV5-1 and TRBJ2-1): KAGVTQTPRYLIKTRGQQVTLSCSPISGHRSVSWYQQTPGQGLQFLFEYFSETQRNKGNFPGRFSGRQFSNSRSEMNVSTLELGDSALYLCASSPGTEEPPNEQFFGPGTRLTVL.

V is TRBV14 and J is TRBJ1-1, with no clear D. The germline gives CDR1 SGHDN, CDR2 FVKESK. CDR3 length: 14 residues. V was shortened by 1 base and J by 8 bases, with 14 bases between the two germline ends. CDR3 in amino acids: CASSQAFNGEEAFF. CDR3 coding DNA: TGTGCCAGCAGCCAAGCTTTTAACGGGGAGGAAGCTTTCTTT.

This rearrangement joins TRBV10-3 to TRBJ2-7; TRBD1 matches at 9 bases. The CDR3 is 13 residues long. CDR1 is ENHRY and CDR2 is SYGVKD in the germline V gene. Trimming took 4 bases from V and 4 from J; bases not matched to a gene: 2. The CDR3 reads CAISADRGYEQYF. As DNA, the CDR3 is TGTGCCATCAGTGCCGACAGGGGGTACGAGCAGTACTTC.

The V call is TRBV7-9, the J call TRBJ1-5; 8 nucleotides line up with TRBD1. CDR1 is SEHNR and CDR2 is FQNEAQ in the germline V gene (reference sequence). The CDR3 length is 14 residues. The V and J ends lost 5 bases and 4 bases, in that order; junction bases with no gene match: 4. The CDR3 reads CASSRDRPNQPQHF. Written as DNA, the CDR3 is TGTGCCAGCAGCCGGGACAGGCCTAATCAGCCCCAGCATTTT. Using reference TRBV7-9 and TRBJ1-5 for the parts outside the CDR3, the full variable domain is DTGVSQNPRHKITKRGQNVTFRCDPISEHNRLYWYRQTLGQGPEFLTYFQNEAQLEKSRLLSDRFSAERPKGSFSTLEIQRTEQGDSAMYLCASSRDRPNQPQHFGDGTRLSIL.

CDR3 sequence (DNA): TGTGCCAGCAGTTACACGGGAGGAGTCACAGATACGCAGTATTTT. Its translation: CASSYTGGVTDTQYF. The V and J genes are TRBV6-5 and TRBJ2-3, with 7 positions matching TRBD2. The CDR3 totals 15 residues. Trimming took 2 bases from V and 2 from J; bases not matched to a gene: 4. Germline CDR1 and CDR2: MNHEY and SVGAGI.

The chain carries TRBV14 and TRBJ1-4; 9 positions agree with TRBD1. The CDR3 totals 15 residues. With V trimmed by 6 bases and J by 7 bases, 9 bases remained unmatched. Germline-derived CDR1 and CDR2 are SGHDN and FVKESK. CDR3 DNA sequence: TGTGCCAGCAGTCGGACCGGGACAGGGTCTGAAAAACTGTTTTTT. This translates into CASSRTGTGSEKLFF.

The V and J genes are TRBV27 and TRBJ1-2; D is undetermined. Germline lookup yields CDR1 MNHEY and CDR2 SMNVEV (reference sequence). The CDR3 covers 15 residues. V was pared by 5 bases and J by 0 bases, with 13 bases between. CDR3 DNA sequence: TGTGCCAGCAGTCCTACCACCACGGCTAACTATGGCTACACCTTC. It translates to CASSPTTTANYGYTF.